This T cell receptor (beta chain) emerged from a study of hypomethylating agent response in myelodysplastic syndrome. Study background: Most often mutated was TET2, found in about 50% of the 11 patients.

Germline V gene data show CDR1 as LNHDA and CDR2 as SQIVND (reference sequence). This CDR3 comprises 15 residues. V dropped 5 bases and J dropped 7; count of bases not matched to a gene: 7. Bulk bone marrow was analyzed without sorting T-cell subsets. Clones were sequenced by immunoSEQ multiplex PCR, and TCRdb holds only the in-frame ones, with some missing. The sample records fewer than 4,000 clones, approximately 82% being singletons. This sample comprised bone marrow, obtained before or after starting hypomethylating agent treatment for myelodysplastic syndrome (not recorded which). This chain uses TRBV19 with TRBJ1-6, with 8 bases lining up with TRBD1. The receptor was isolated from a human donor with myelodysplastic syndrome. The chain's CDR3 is CASSGQGQENSPLHF. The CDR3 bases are TGTGCCAGTAGTGGACAGGGCCAGGAGAATTCACCCCTCCACTTT. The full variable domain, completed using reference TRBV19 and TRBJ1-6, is DGGITQSPKYLFRKEGQNVTLSCEQNLNHDAMYWYRQDPGQGLRLIYYSQIVNDFQKGDIAEGYSVSREKKESFPLTVTSAQKNPTAFYLCASSGQGQENSPLHFGNGTRLTVT.